The T cell receptor beta chain under discussion was sequenced for a study of blood T cell repertoires in COVID-19. Study overall: COVID-19 samples, acute and convalescent, were from the United States, Italy and Spain.

Per the original data handling: Amplification from reference gene primers served as the basis for estimated nucleated cell counts. TCRdb's copy holds only in-frame clones and misses some; the assay was immunoSEQ multiplex PCR. Clone size and the V and J calls come from that table; the DNA yielded D and trimming. The data show some 300,000 clones, approximately 91% seen once. The cohort comprised adults aged 18 to 89 years residing in 24 US areas. Cohort 3 recovery required two negative PCRs, clearance, or symptom resolution. This CDR3 region has 15 residues. V was clipped by 5 bases and J by 5 bases; unmatched bases: 6. Per germline, CDR1 SGHVT and CDR2 SQSDAQ.

This chain uses TRBV7-4 with TRBJ1-6; 7 bases map to TRBD1. Input material: PBMCs or T cells enriched from blood (not recorded which). This TCR came from a woman in her twenties or thirties who had recovered from COVID-19. The CDR3 here is CASSPRQGHNSPLHF. The CDR3 nucleotides are TGTGCCAGCAGCCCCCGACAGGGTCATAATTCACCCCTCCACTTT.